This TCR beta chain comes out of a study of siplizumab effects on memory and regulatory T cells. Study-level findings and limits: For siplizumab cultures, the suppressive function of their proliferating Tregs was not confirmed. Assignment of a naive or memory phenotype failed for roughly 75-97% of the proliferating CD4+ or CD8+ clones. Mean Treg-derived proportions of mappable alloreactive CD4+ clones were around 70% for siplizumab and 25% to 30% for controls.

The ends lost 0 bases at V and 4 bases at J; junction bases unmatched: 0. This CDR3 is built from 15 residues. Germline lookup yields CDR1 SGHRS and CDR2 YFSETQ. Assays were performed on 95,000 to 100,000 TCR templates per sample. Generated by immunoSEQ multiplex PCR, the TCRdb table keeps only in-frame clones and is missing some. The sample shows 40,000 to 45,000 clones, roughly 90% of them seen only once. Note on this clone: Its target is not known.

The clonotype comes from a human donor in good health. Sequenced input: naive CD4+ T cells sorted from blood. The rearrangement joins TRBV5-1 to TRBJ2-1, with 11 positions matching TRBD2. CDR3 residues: CASSLGLAGYNEQFF. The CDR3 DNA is TGCGCCAGCAGCTTGGGACTAGCGGGATACAATGAGCAGTTCTTC.